The sequence of this T cell receptor (beta chain) was determined in a study of blood T cell repertoires in COVID-19. TCRdb keeps only in-frame clones here, not all; method: immunoSEQ multiplex PCR. The sample has roughly 250,000 clones; approximately 85% are singletons. Resolution of symptoms, clearance, or two negative PCRs was present in recovered Cohort 3 donors. The CDR3 consists of 15 residues. The V gene end was trimmed by 3 bases and the J gene end by 8 bases; junction bases not matched to a gene: 9. Germline V gene data show CDR1 as SGHRS and CDR2 as YFSETQ. The V call is TRBV5-1, the J call TRBJ2-1; 9 nucleotides match TRBD2. The source of this sequence is a woman in her forties or fifties who had recovered from COVID-19. The sample consisted of PBMCs or T cells enriched from blood (not recorded which). The CDR3 region is CASSSGLAFGDEQFF. The CDR3 bases are TGCGCCAGCAGCTCCGGACTAGCGTTTGGGGATGAGCAGTTCTTC.